This entry describes one TCR beta chain. Its target is unknown. This sample stems from a study of CD8 T cells in ankylosing spondylitis. The TCR beta libraries were generated through quantitative 5'-RACE incorporating molecular barcodes. TCRdb analysed the 5' RACE reads with MiXCR anew, one entry per CDR3 protein. The sample holds around 100,000 distinct CDR3 sequences, about 25% seen once. Germline CDR1 reads PRHDT; CDR2 reads FYEKMQ (reference sequence). V was pared by 6 bases and J by 12 bases, with 12 bases between. The CDR3 has 12 amino acids. Study conclusions and caveats: Reports of some motif variants in reactive arthritis synovial fluid and blood predate this one. Disease-linked clones bore a CD8+ phenotype, appearing relatively rarely in peripheral blood. From matched ankylosing spondylitis synovial fluid, disease-linked clones were reportedly recovered at significantly enriched levels.

Input material: synovial fluid, either unsorted or a sorted T cell fraction (not recorded which). The receptor comes from a male donor with ankylosing spondylitis. V and J are TRBV13 and TRBJ1-6; D ambiguous. CDR3 sequence: CASSERRRPLHF. The CDR3 DNA is TGTGCCAGCAGTGAGAGGCGTCGACCCCTCCACTTT.